What follows describes a single TCR beta chain. The antigen remains unidentified. The sample contains more than one DNA sequence encoding this CDR3. The source of the sample is a study of shared clonotypes between healthy human individuals. As for the study in general: Three plates each covered CD4 naive and memory; CD8 naive two, CD8 memory one.

Study-level results: Unshared clonotypes carried lower generation probabilities than those common to all four donors. Naive subsets, compared against memory subsets, generally had larger estimated richness values. Shared across a handful of donors were around 5% of the naive CD4 clonotypes.

V lost 3 bases and J 3 bases, leaving 9 bases between the germline ends. Germline CDR1 reads LNHDA; CDR2 reads SQIVND (reference sequence). This CDR3 is 13 amino acids long. Method: immunoSEQ multiplex PCR; TCRdb's copy keeps in-frame clones and lacks some. The table records roughly 2 million clones, roughly 95% of them present only once. CD45RO negativity and positive selection for CCR7 defined naive CD8 cells, a population that excluded terminally differentiated effector memory CD45RA+ cells. The sample taken for sequencing was naive CD8+ T cells sorted from blood. The receptor comes from a man between 18 and 29 years old in good health. The V call is TRBV19, the J call TRBJ2-7; D might be TRBD1 (6 bases). The CDR3 is CASSMTDSYEQYF. In nucleotides, the CDR3 is TGTGCCAGTAGTATGACGGACAGCTACGAGCAGTACTTC.